Below are 10 T cell receptor beta chains sequenced from a single sample in a study of T cells in Graves' hyperthyroidism and ophthalmopathy. Using RNA transcripts as the source, TCR beta CDR3 regions were amplified. HTBI primers were used for first-round RT-PCR of the TCR CDR3. TCRdb recomputed calls from the multiplex PCR reads with MiXCR, one row per CDR3 protein. The table lists 620,000 or so distinct CDR3 sequences, roughly 15% of them singletons, with 9.5% to 15% in the top ten. The sample was blood. The receptors were gathered from a woman aged 50 to 65 with Graves' ophthalmopathy.

The chain links TRBV6-1 to TRBJ2-7, with 12 bases aligning to TRBD2. This CDR3 is 19 amino acids long. The trim removed 6 bases at V and 0 bases at J, leaving 15 bases unmatched. The germline V gene has CDR1 MNHNS and CDR2 SASEGT. The CDR3 DNA is TGTGCCAGCAGCCGACGTACTAGCGGGAGGCTCTCCTTCTCCTACGAGCAGTACTTC. It specifies CASSRRTSGRLSFSYEQYF.

This clonotype occurred many times. V usage is TRBV3-1 and J usage is TRBJ1-4; TRBD1 might be the D (5 bases). V lost 4 bases and J 4 bases, leaving 10 bases between the germline ends. Germline V gene sequence: CDR1 LGHDT, CDR2 YNNKEL (reference sequence). There are 14 residues in the CDR3. The CDR3, as DNA: TGTGCCAGCAGCCTCGGGACTGTTAATGAAAAACTGTTTTTT. It translates to CASSLGTVNEKLFF.

This clonotype was observed a few times. This CDR3 reads CASRTLTWGPGKSTEAFF. As DNA, the CDR3 is TGTGCCAGCAGAACCTTAACGTGGGGACCAGGGAAGTCCACTGAAGCTTTCTTT. The chain recombines TRBV28 with TRBJ1-1; TRBD1 might be the D (5 bases). The germline V and J ends were trimmed by 6 bases and 4 bases, with 27 bases remaining between them. CDR1 is MDHEN and CDR2 is SYDVKM in the germline V gene. The CDR3 totals 18 residues.

The chain has TRBV18 and TRBJ2-5; 11 bases agree with TRBD2. J gave up 3 bases and V 6 bases, and 9 bases lay outside the gene matches. Germline CDR1 reads KGHSH; CDR2 reads LQKENI. The CDR3 is made up of 16 amino acids. CDR3 protein: CASSLGLAGGKETQYF. The CDR3 DNA reads TGTGCCAGCTCCCTCGGGCTAGCGGGAGGAAAAGAGACCCAGTACTTC.

The table lists this clonotype with many counts. V gene TRBV7-2 combines with J gene TRBJ2-7, with 9 nucleotides matching TRBD2. Germline CDR1 is SGHTA and CDR2 is FQGNSA. V shed 1 base, J shed 6 bases, and the junction held 7 bases outside the gene matches. The CDR3 is 15 amino acids. The CDR3 DNA sequence: TGTGCCAGCAGCTTAGAGATCCTAGCGGGATCCGAGCAGTACTTC. Protein sequence: CASSLEILAGSEQYF.

A word on this clonotype: Given a much more abundant clone one base away, this may be a read error. The rearrangement joins TRBV7-2 to TRBJ2-2; D not resolved. CDR1 and CDR2 from the germline V gene are SGHTA and FQGNSA. V dropped 1 base and J dropped 4 bases, with 10 bases sitting between them. CDR3 length equals 15 residues. In nucleotides, the CDR3 is TGTGCCAGCAGCTTAGGTGGGTCAGCCACCGGGGAGCTGTTTTTT. Translating it yields CASSLGGSATGELFF.

Many counts were recorded for this clonotype. The chain combines TRBV27 with TRBJ1-1; D gene uncertain. The CDR3 loop spans 14 amino acids. Germline V gene sequence: CDR1 MNHEY, CDR2 SMNVEV (reference sequence). The V end lost 4 bases, the J end lost 0 bases, and 9 bases lay between the germline ends. The CDR3 loop is CASSWGGMNTEAFF. DNA for the CDR3: TGTGCCAGCAGTTGGGGAGGGATGAACACTGAAGCTTTCTTT.

This clonotype was seen more than once but under ten times. The chain recombines TRBV4-3 with TRBJ2-3; the D gene could be TRBD1 or TRBD2 (5 bases each). CDR1 is LGHNA, CDR2 YSLEER, per germline. Trimming took off 1 base at V and 5 bases at J, with 19 bases between the two ends. CDR3 length: 17 amino acids. CDR3: CASSQGGARGVGDTQYF. The DNA of the CDR3 is TGCGCCAGCAGCCAAGGAGGGGCTAGAGGAGTCGGAGATACGCAGTATTTT.

About this clonotype itself: Its ends do not fully match the called genes, so a read error is possible. The rearrangement joins TRBV10-3 to TRBJ1-1; D uncertain. From germline, CDR1 is ENHRY and CDR2 SYGVKD. This CDR3 has 15 residues. In DNA, the CDR3 is TGTGCCAGCAGTGAAGCCCCGGGATTGAACACTGAAGCTTTCTTT. It specifies CASSEAPGLNTEAFF.

This clonotype was observed a handful of times. The V gene is TRBV5-5, the J gene TRBJ2-1, with D perhaps TRBD2 (6 bases). From germline, CDR1 is SGHKS and CDR2 YYEKEE (reference sequence). Trimming took off 5 bases at V and 0 bases at J, with 21 bases between the two ends. This CDR3 has 18 residues. CDR3 DNA: TGTGCCAGCAGACTGCGGGCGGGGTTGAGGGACTCCTACAATGAGCAGTTCTTC. Translated, it gives CASRLRAGLRDSYNEQFF.